The source of this T cell receptor beta chain is a study of blood T cell repertoires in COVID-19. Overall study: COVID-19 samples from acute and convalescent phases originated in the United States, Italy and Spain. The cDNA or gDNA used as material had been derived from T cells, B-cell-depleted T cells, or PBMCs.

Germline assignment: CDR1 SEHNR and CDR2 FQNEAQ (reference sequence). The V end lost 6 bases, the J end lost 8 bases, and 8 bases lay between the germline ends. CDR3 size: 12 residues. Repertoires were generated with immunoSEQ multiplex PCR, while TCRdb's copy carries only in-frame clones and drops some. Of roughly 410,000 clones detected, 75% to 90% appear once; the ten largest clones hold roughly 1.6%. Seattle researchers signed up patients amid active infection and tracked them longitudinally. V is TRBV7-9 and J is TRBJ1-6; no reliable D call. The sequenced sample was peripheral blood. This sequence was found in a woman in her forties with COVID-19, enrolled during active disease. CDR3 sequence: CASSPRDSPLHF. CDR3 nucleotides: TGTGCCAGCAGTCCGAGAGATTCACCCCTCCACTTT.